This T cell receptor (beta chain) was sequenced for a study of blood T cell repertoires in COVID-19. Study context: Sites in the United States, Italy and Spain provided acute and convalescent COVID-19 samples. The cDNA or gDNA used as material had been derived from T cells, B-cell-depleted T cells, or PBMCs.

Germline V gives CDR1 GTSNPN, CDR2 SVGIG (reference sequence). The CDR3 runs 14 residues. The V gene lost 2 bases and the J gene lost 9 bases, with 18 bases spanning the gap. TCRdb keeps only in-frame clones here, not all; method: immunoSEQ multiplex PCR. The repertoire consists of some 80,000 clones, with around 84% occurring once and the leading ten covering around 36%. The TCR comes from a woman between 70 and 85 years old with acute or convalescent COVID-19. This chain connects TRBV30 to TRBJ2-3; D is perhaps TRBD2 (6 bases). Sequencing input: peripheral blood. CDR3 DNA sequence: TGTGCCTGGAGTTTGAACATCCGTGGGGGGACGCAGTATTTT. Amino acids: CAWSLNIRGGTQYF.